The 30 T cell receptor beta chains below come from one sample, sequenced in a study of TIL therapy for anti-PD-1-resistant metastatic lung cancer. The immunoSEQ assay was v3. TCRdb's copy holds only in-frame clones and misses some; the assay was immunoSEQ multiplex PCR. Of under 55,000 clones in the sample, about 80% were seen once. As for time point: pre-treatment sample, taken before nivolumab and TIL therapy. The material was blood, obtained at baseline. The receptors come from a woman between 30 and 85 years old with non-small cell lung cancer.

V and J are TRBV27 and TRBJ1-1, with a weak D call TRBD1 (6 bases). Trimming pared 6 bases from V and 1 base from J, leaving 24 bases between. Germline V gene data show CDR1 as MNHEY and CDR2 as SMNVEV (reference sequence). The CDR3 has 18 amino acids. CDR3 sequence (DNA): TGTGCCAGCAGCCAATTCGGGGCCGGGGGCGCAGGGAACACTGAAGCTTTCTTT. The encoded protein is CASSQFGAGGAGNTEAFF.

The V call is TRBV18, the J call TRBJ2-3, with 7 bases that match TRBD2. After removal of 3 bases from V and 4 bases from J, the junction contained 10 bases not matched to a gene. In germline, CDR1 is KGHSH, CDR2 LQKENI. This CDR3 comprises 16 residues. CDR3 nucleotides: TGTGCCAGCTCACCTGTGGGTAGCGGGTTATCAGATACGCAGTATTTT. This translates into CASSPVGSGLSDTQYF. The whole variable domain, filled in from reference TRBV18 and TRBJ2-3, reads NAGVMQNPRHLVRRRGQEARLRCSPMKGHSHVYWYRQLPEEGLKFMVYLQKENIIDESGMPKERFSAEFPKEGPSILRIQQVVRGDSAAYFCASSPVGSGLSDTQYFGPGTRLTVL.

This chain uses TRBV28 with TRBJ1-4, with 9 bases fitting TRBD1. Losses at the gene ends were 5 bases for V and 8 bases for J; bases not matched to a gene: 15. The germline gives CDR1 MDHEN, CDR2 SYDVKM. The CDR3 runs to 17 residues. CDR3 nucleotide sequence: TGTGCCAGCAGTCCTGGACAGGGGAGGAGTGGTAACGAAAAACTGTTTTTT. Protein: CASSPGQGRSGNEKLFF.

The chain joins TRBV7-9 to TRBJ1-2; tentative D call: TRBD1 (5 bases). CDR1 is SEHNR, CDR2 FQNEAQ, per germline (reference sequence). V was cut by 1 base and J by 6 bases, with 15 bases left in between. CDR3 length: 15 residues. The CDR3 here is CASSLGGIITNGYTF. For the CDR3, the DNA is TGTGCCAGCAGCTTAGGGGGGATTATTACGAATGGCTACACCTTC.

This clone was recorded a few times. The V call is TRBV5-1, the J call TRBJ2-7; D unclear. This CDR3 is 12 amino acids long. Trimming left V 0 bases short and J 2 bases short, with 3 bases between. CDR1 SGHRS and CDR2 YFSETQ come from the germline V gene. CDR3 sequence (DNA): TGCGCCAGCAGCTTGGCGGCCTACGAGCAGTACTTC. Protein product: CASSLAAYEQYF.

The genes are TRBV7-9 and TRBJ1-3; TRBD1 agrees at 9 bases. J was trimmed by 4 bases and V by 3 bases; bases with no gene match: 10. CDR1 is SEHNR, CDR2 FQNEAQ, per germline (reference sequence). This CDR3 region has 17 residues. CDR3 in DNA: TGTGCCAGCAGCTTTCAACAGGGACAGGGAGCCGGAAACACCATATATTTT. It is translated as CASSFQQGQGAGNTIYF.

The CDR3 protein is CASSLVRGAPLHF. CDR3 bases: TGTGCCAGCAGCTTAGTTCGGGGGGCACCCCTCCACTTT. This chain joins TRBV7-6 and TRBJ1-6, with D possibly TRBD1 on 5 matching bases. CDR3 size: 13 residues. V was trimmed by 1 base and J by 11 bases, leaving 9 bases between them. CDR1 is SGHVS and CDR2 is FNYEAQ in the germline V gene.

J is TRBJ1-5 and V is TRBV7-2; the D gene is possibly TRBD1 (5 bases). V shed 0 bases and J shed 7 bases, with 16 bases lying between them. The CDR3 has 16 amino acids. The germline CDR1 and CDR2 sequences are SGHTA and FQGNSA. CDR3 in DNA: TGTGCCAGCAGCTTAGCCAATGGCAGGGCGGGACAGCCCCAGCATTTT. Protein: CASSLANGRAGQPQHF.

In this sample, this clone turned up a few times. This CDR3 reads CASLAGSTDYGYTF. The CDR3 coding sequence is TGTGCCAGTCTGGCGGGCAGTACCGACTATGGCTACACCTTC. The genes are TRBV28 and TRBJ1-2, with D unclear. CDR1 and CDR2 (germline): MDHEN, SYDVKM. Deletions cut 9 bases from V and 3 bases from J, with 17 bases between. The CDR3 consists of 14 residues.

This rearrangement joins TRBV9 to TRBJ1-2; 8 positions match TRBD1. V lost 3 bases and J lost 2; bases outside the gene matches: 6. Germline loops: CDR1 SGDLS, CDR2 YYNGEE. The CDR3 runs 15 residues. The CDR3 reads CASSGARQGNYGYTF. The CDR3 DNA reads TGTGCCAGCAGCGGCGCCCGACAGGGGAACTATGGCTACACCTTC.

V and J are TRBV2 and TRBJ1-5; no clear D gene. V lost 4 bases and J lost 3, with 13 bases in between. The CDR3 covers 15 residues. Germline V gives CDR1 SNHLY, CDR2 FYNNEI. Written as DNA, the CDR3 is TGTGCCAGCAGTGTAAACGTAGGATACAATCAGCCCCAGCATTTT. Its protein is CASSVNVGYNQPQHF.

The chain is built from TRBV5-5 and TRBJ2-7; the D is unclear. Per germline, CDR1 SGHKS and CDR2 YYEKEE (reference sequence). Trimming took 2 bases from V and 1 from J, leaving 13 bases between them. The CDR3 is 15 residues long. The DNA for the CDR3 is TGTGCCAGCAGCTTCCGTGAACTGGCATCCTACGAGCAGTACTTC. This codes for CASSFRELASYEQYF.

This clone has a single count. The chain is built from TRBV7-9 and TRBJ2-7, with 11 nucleotides matching TRBD1. V lost 3 bases and J lost 4; bases outside the gene matches: 2. The CDR3 loop spans 14 amino acids. Per germline, CDR1 SEHNR and CDR2 FQNEAQ (reference sequence). The CDR3 DNA sequence: TGTGCCAGCAGCTTGGGACAGGGGGTATACGAGCAGTACTTC. Its protein is CASSLGQGVYEQYF. The full variable domain, its missing parts supplied by reference TRBV7-9 and TRBJ2-7, is DTGVSQNPRHKITKRGQNVTFRCDPISEHNRLYWYRQTLGQGPEFLTYFQNEAQLEKSRLLSDRFSAERPKGSFSTLEIQRTEQGDSAMYLCASSLGQGVYEQYFGPGTRLTVT.

V gene TRBV11-2 combines with J gene TRBJ2-7; 9 nucleotides line up with TRBD1. The CDR3 has 17 amino acids. CDR1 is SGHAT and CDR2 is FQNNGV in the germline V gene. The trim removed 4 bases at V and 2 bases at J, leaving 12 bases unmatched. The CDR3 DNA is TGTGCCAGCAGCTCCGCCTCGGGGACAGGGCCAACCTACGAGCAGTACTTC. Translating gives CASSSASGTGPTYEQYF. Full variable domain (rest looked up from reference TRBV11-2 and TRBJ2-7): EAGVAQSPRYKIIEKRQSVAFWCNPISGHATLYWYQQILGQGPKLLIQFQNNGVVDDSQLPKDRFSAERLKGVDSTLKIQPAKLEDSAVYLCASSSASGTGPTYEQYFGPGTRLTVT.

This sequence joins TRBV4-2 and TRBJ1-3; a possible D gene is TRBD1 (5 bases). In germline, CDR1 is LGHNA, CDR2 YNFKEQ. There are 15 residues in the CDR3. Trimming stripped 1 base from V and 4 bases from J, with 11 bases between. CDR3 sequence (DNA): TGTGCCAGCAGCCAAGTGGACATAGCCGGAAACACCATATATTTT. Translation: CASSQVDIAGNTIYF.

The gene calls are TRBV5-1 and TRBJ2-7; the D gene is possibly TRBD2 (6 bases). The germline V and J ends were trimmed by 7 bases and 5 bases, with 19 bases remaining between them. The CDR3 runs to 14 residues. Germline V gene sequence: CDR1 SGHRS, CDR2 YFSETQ. The CDR3 coding sequence is TGCGCCAGCCGTCGTGGGGGGATTCACCACGAGCAGTACTTC. This encodes CASRRGGIHHEQYF.

V is TRBV7-9 and J is TRBJ2-3, with TRBD2 matching 15 bases. Germline lookup yields CDR1 SEHNR and CDR2 FQNEAQ (reference sequence). CDR3 size: 16 residues. V shed 5 bases, J shed 6 bases, and the junction held 6 bases outside the gene matches. The CDR3 nucleotides read TGTGCCAGCAGCCCCGGACTAGCGGGAGGGGCCGATACGCAGTATTTT. It encodes CASSPGLAGGADTQYF.

Of note for this clone: The sample carries other DNA sequences with the same CDR3. V is TRBV15 and J is TRBJ2-1; D perhaps matches TRBD2 (5 bases). Deletions cut 5 bases from V and 6 bases from J, with 8 bases between. Germline lookup yields CDR1 LNHNV and CDR2 YYDKDF (reference sequence). The CDR3 is 12 amino acids. The CDR3 reads CATSRGSNEQFF. The CDR3 nucleotides are TGTGCCACCAGCCGGGGATCCAATGAGCAGTTCTTC. The whole variable domain, remainder taken from reference TRBV15 and TRBJ2-1, is DAMVIQNPRYQVTQFGKPVTLSCSQTLNHNVMYWYQQKSSQAPKLLFHYYDKDFNNEADTPDNFQSRRPNTSFCFLDIRSPGLGDTAMYLCATSRGSNEQFFGPGTRLTVL.

The chain has TRBV7-3 and TRBJ2-1; 8 bases are shared with TRBD2. This CDR3 is built from 13 residues. V gave up 8 bases and J gave up 8 bases; unmatched junction bases: 8. CDR1 is SGHTA, CDR2 FQGTGA, per germline. CDR3 amino acids: CASCASGLDEQFF. The DNA for the CDR3 is TGTGCCAGCTGCGCTAGCGGGCTCGATGAGCAGTTCTTC.

The chain links TRBV7-2 to TRBJ2-3; TRBD2 is a possible D gene (6 bases). Trimming took off 6 bases at V and 1 base at J, with 8 bases between the two ends. CDR3 length: 13 residues. Germline loops: CDR1 SGHTA, CDR2 FQGNSA. CDR3 sequence (DNA): TGTGCCAGCAGTTGGGGGGGCACAGATACGCAGTATTTT. Translating gives CASSWGGTDTQYF.

V gene TRBV28 combines with J gene TRBJ2-7; possibly TRBD2 for D (6 bases). CDR3 length equals 15 residues. Trimming left V 4 bases short and J 2 bases short, with 15 bases between. Per germline, CDR1 MDHEN and CDR2 SYDVKM. CDR3 nucleotide sequence: TGTGCCAGCAGTTCGCCCGGGACTGTGACCTACGAGCAGTACTTC. It codes for CASSSPGTVTYEQYF. Full variable domain (outside the CDR3, taken from reference TRBV28 and TRBJ2-7): DVKVTQSSRYLVKRTGEKVFLECVQDMDHENMFWYRQDPGLGLRLIYFSYDVKMKEKGDIPEGYSVSREKKERFSLILESASTNQTSMYLCASSSPGTVTYEQYFGPGTRLTVT.

This chain uses TRBV15 with TRBJ1-2, with 8 bases identical to TRBD1. The CDR3 has 13 amino acids. V gave up 3 bases and J gave up 4 bases; unmatched junction bases: 1. From germline, CDR1 is LNHNV and CDR2 YYDKDF (reference sequence). CDR3 bases: TGTGCCACCAGCAGGGACAGGGCCTATGGCTACACCTTC. Protein sequence: CATSRDRAYGYTF.

The CDR3 sequence is CSVETRGDNSPLHF. In nucleotides, the CDR3 is TGCAGCGTTGAAACCAGGGGTGATAATTCACCCCTCCACTTT. The J gene is TRBJ1-6, the V gene TRBV29-1; a possible D gene is TRBD1 (6 bases). The CDR3 spans 14 residues. Trimming shortened V by 2 bases and J by 5 bases, and 10 bases separated the two germline ends. Germline assignment: CDR1 SQVTM and CDR2 ANQGSEA.

The chain couples TRBV10-3 to TRBJ1-5, with no clear D. This CDR3 has 13 residues. Trimming removed 8 bases at V and 0 bases at J, with 8 bases between. Germline CDR1 reads ENHRY; CDR2 reads SYGVKD. CDR3 sequence reads: CAIGSDSNQPQHF. CDR3 in DNA: TGTGCCATCGGGTCCGATAGCAATCAGCCCCAGCATTTT.

The V and J genes are TRBV5-1 and TRBJ1-2; 8 nucleotides align to TRBD1. The germline gives CDR1 SGHRS, CDR2 YFSETQ. This CDR3 has 16 amino acids. The ends lost 2 bases at V and 6 bases at J; junction bases unmatched: 12. The chain's CDR3 is CASSFSPGRTGNGYTF. Written as DNA, the CDR3 is TGCGCCAGCAGCTTTTCCCCCGGACGGACAGGGAATGGCTACACCTTC. Complete variable domain (other parts from reference TRBV5-1 and TRBJ1-2): KAGVTQTPRYLIKTRGQQVTLSCSPISGHRSVSWYQQTPGQGLQFLFEYFSETQRNKGNFPGRFSGRQFSNSRSEMNVSTLELGDSALYLCASSFSPGRTGNGYTFGSGTRLTVV.

CDR3 sequence: CASSYGLAGGRETQYF. The CDR3 DNA sequence: TGTGCCAGCAGTTACGGGCTAGCGGGGGGGCGAGAGACCCAGTACTTC. The chain recombines TRBV6-6 with TRBJ2-5; 12 nucleotides agree with TRBD2. CDR3 length: 16 amino acids. The germline CDR1 and CDR2 sequences are MNHNY and SVGAGI (reference sequence). The V and J ends lost 2 bases and 4 bases, in that order; junction bases with no gene match: 5.

The chain couples TRBV11-2 to TRBJ1-3; tentatively, D is TRBD1 (6 bases). The CDR3 totals 15 residues. Germline V lookup: CDR1 SGHAT, CDR2 FQNNGV. Trimming left V 6 bases short and J 0 bases short, with 12 bases between. Written as DNA, the CDR3 is TGTGCCAGCAGGGAGACAGGCTCCTCTGGAAACACCATATATTTT. Residues: CASRETGSSGNTIYF.

This clone showed up just once. The chain uses TRBV28 and TRBJ1-2, with a tentative D call TRBD1 (6 bases). This CDR3 comprises 16 residues. Trimming cost V 3 bases and J 6 bases, with 20 bases left between them. Germline V gene data show CDR1 as MDHEN and CDR2 as SYDVKM. The CDR3 region is CASSLVAGAQENGYTF. Written as DNA, the CDR3 is TGTGCCAGCAGTTTGGTGGCGGGGGCTCAGGAGAATGGCTACACCTTC.

By share of the sample, this clone is medium-sized. This chain uses TRBV7-2 with TRBJ2-7; 9 bases match TRBD1. The CDR3 totals 17 residues. The trim removed 1 base at V and 0 bases at J, leaving 7 bases unmatched. The germline V gene encodes CDR1 SGHTA and CDR2 FQGNSA. CDR3 nucleotides: TGTGCCAGCAGCTTAGTAGGGACAGGGACCCACTCCTACGAGCAGTACTTC. Translating gives CASSLVGTGTHSYEQYF.

This clone was observed once. CDR3 protein: CASSPGTDYEQYF. In DNA form, the CDR3 reads TGTGCCAGCAGCCCCGGGACGGACTACGAGCAGTACTTC. V usage is TRBV6-5 and J usage is TRBJ2-7; D possibly uses TRBD1 or TRBD2 (5 bases each). The V and J ends lost 6 bases and 3 bases respectively, with 12 bases between them. Germline assignment: CDR1 MNHEY and CDR2 SVGAGI. This CDR3 region has 13 residues.